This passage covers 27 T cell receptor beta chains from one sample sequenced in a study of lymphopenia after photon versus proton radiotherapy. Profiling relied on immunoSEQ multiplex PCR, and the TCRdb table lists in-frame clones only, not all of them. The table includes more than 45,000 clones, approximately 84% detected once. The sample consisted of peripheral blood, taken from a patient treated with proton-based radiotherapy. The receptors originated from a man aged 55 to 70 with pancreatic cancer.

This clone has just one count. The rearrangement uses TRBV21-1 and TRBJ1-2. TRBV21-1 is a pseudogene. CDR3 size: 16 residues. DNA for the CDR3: TGTGCCAGCACCAACGCCCAGTCCGGGGGGAACGATGGCTACACCTTC. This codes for CASTNAQSGGNDGYTF.

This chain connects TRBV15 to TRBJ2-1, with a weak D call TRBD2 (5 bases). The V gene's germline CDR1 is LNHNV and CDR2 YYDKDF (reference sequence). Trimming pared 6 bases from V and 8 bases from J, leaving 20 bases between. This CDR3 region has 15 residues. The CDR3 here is CATRKETRALDEQFF. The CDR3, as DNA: TGTGCCACCAGAAAAGAGACGAGGGCATTGGATGAGCAGTTCTTC.

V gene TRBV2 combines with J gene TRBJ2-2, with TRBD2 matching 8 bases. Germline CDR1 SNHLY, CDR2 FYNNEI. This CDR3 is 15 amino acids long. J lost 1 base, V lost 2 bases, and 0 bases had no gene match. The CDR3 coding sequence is TGTGCCAGCAGTGAACTAGCGGGGAACACCGGGGAGCTGTTTTTT. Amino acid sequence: CASSELAGNTGELFF.

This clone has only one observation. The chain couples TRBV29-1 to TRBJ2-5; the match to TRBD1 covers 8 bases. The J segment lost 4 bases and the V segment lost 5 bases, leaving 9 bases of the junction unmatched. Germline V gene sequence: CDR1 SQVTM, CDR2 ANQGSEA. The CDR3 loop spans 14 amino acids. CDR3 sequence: CSVRDRMTTETQYF. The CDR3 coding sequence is TGCAGCGTTCGGGACAGGATGACCACAGAGACCCAGTACTTC.

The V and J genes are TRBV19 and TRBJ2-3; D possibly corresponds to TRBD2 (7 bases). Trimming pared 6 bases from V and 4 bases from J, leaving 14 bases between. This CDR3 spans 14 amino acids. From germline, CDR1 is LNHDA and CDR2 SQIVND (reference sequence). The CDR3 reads CASSLRGGPDTQYF. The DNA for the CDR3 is TGTGCCAGTAGCTTAAGGGGGGGCCCAGATACGCAGTATTTT.

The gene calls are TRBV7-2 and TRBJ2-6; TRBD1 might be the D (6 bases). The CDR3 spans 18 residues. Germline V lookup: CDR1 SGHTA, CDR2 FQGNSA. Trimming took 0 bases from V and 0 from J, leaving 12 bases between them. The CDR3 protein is CASSLAMTGYSGANVLTF. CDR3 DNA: TGTGCCAGCAGCTTAGCTATGACAGGATACTCTGGGGCCAACGTCCTGACTTTC.

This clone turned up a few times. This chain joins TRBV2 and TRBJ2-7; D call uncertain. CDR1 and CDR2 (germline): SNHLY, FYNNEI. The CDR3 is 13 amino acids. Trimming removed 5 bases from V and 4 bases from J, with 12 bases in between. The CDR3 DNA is TGTGCCAGCAGTCGGCCCTTTCAGTACGAGCAGTACTTC. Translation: CASSRPFQYEQYF.

CDR3 nucleotide sequence: TGTGCCAGCAGCTTAGAGCGCCGGGGGACCGTTCCCTACGAGCAGTACTTC. This gives the protein CASSLERRGTVPYEQYF. V and J are TRBV11-3 and TRBJ2-7; possible D gene TRBD2, 6 bases. CDR1 SGHNT and CDR2 YENEEA come from the germline V gene. Trimming left V 0 bases short and J 2 bases short, with 17 bases between. The CDR3 has 17 residues.

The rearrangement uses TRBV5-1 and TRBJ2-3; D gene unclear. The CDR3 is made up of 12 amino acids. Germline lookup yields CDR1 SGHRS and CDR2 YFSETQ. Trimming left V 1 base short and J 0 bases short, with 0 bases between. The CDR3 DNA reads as TGCGCCAGCAGCTTGAGCACAGATACGCAGTATTTT. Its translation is CASSLSTDTQYF.

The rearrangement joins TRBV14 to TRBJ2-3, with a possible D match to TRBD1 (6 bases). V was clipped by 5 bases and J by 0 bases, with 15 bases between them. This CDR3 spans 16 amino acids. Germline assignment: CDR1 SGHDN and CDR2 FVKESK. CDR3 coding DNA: TGTGCCAGCAGCGCCCGGGCAGGGGAGAGCACAGATACGCAGTATTTT. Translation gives CASSARAGESTDTQYF.

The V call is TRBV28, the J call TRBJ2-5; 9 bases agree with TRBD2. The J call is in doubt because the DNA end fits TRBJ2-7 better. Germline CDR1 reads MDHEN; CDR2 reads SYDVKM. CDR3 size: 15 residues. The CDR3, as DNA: TGTGCCAGCAGTGGTAGCGGGAGTAATCATTACGAGCAGTACTTC. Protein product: CASSGSGSNHYEQYF.

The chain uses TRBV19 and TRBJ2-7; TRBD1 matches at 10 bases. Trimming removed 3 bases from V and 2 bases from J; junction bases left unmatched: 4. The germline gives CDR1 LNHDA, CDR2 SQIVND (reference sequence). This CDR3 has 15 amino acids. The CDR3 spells CASSIPGTGAYEQYF. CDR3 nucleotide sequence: TGTGCCAGTAGTATTCCCGGGACAGGGGCCTACGAGCAGTACTTC. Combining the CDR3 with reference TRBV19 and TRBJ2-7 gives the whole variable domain DGGITQSPKYLFRKEGQNVTLSCEQNLNHDAMYWYRQDPGQGLRLIYYSQIVNDFQKGDIAEGYSVSREKKESFPLTVTSAQKNPTAFYLCASSIPGTGAYEQYFGPGTRLTVT.

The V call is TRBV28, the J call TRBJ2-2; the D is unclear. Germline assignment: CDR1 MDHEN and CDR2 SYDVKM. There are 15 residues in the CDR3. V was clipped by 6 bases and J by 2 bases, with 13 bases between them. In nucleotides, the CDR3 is TGTGCCAGCAGCCCGATGAGCTTTAACACCGGGGAGCTGTTTTTT. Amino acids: CASSPMSFNTGELFF.

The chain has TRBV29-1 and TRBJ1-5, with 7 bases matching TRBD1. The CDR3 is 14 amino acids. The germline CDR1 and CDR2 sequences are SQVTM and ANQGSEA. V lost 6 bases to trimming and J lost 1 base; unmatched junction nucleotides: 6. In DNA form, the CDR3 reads TGCAGCGTCGCACAGGGGCAAAGCAATCAGCCCCAGCATTTT. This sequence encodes CSVAQGQSNQPQHF.

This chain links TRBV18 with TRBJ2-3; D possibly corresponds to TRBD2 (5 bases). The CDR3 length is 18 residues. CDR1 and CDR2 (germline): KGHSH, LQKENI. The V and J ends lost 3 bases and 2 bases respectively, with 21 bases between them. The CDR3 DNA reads TGTGCCAGCTCACCGCGTGCGGTTAGCGCCACTTTCACAGATACGCAGTATTTT. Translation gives CASSPRAVSATFTDTQYF.

CDR3 in DNA: TGTGCCAGCAGTTTATGGAGCGGGGGGAGCTCCTACAATGAGCAGTTCTTC. Amino acids: CASSLWSGGSSYNEQFF. This chain joins TRBV27 and TRBJ2-1, with 9 bases fitting TRBD2. J lost 0 bases, V lost 1 base, and 4 bases had no gene match. The CDR3 has 17 residues. Germline loops: CDR1 MNHEY, CDR2 SMNVEV (reference sequence).

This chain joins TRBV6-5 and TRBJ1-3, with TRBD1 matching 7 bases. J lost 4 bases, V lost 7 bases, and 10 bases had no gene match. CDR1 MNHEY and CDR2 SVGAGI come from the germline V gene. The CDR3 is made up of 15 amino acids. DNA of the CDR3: TGTGCCAGCACCCGGGAGGGGGCGGGAGGAAACACCATATATTTT. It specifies CASTREGAGGNTIYF.

The chain's CDR3 is CASSLYRPGGFEGYTF. CDR3 nucleotide sequence: TGTGCCAGCAGCCTTTATCGCCCAGGGGGATTTGAAGGCTACACCTTC. V is TRBV27 and J is TRBJ1-2; 7 nucleotides line up with TRBD1. V lost 6 bases, J lost 8 bases, and 18 bases stayed unmatched. The CDR3 totals 16 residues. Germline CDR1 and CDR2: MNHEY and SMNVEV (reference sequence).

DNA for the CDR3: TGTGCCAGCAGCCGCGACAAGTACGAGCAGTACTTC. Encoded protein: CASSRDKYEQYF. The V and J genes are TRBV11-1 and TRBJ2-7; D gene ambiguous. Germline CDR1 is SGHAT and CDR2 is FQDESV (reference sequence). V lost 5 bases to trimming and J lost 4 bases, with 9 bases between them. The CDR3 is 12 amino acids. The full variable domain, rest sourced from reference TRBV11-1 and TRBJ2-7, is EAEVAQSPRYKITEKSQAVAFWCDPISGHATLYWYRQILGQGPELLVQFQDESVVDDSQLPKDRFSAERLKGVDSTLKIQPAELGDSAMYLCASSRDKYEQYFGPGTRLTVT.

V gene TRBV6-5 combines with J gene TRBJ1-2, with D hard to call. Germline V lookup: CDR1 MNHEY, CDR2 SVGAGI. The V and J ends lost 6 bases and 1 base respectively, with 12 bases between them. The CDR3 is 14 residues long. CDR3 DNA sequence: TGTGCCAGCAGGCCTAGTGGGGTTAACTATGGCTACACCTTC. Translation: CASRPSGVNYGYTF.

The DNA of the CDR3 is TGCGCCAGCAGCCATTGGGACCCTGGGGCCAACGTCCTGACTTTC. Encoded protein: CASSHWDPGANVLTF. This chain uses TRBV4-3 with TRBJ2-6; perhaps D is TRBD1 or TRBD2 (5 bases each). V lost 3 bases and J 2 bases, leaving 8 bases between the germline ends. CDR3 length: 15 residues. Germline values: CDR1 LGHNA, CDR2 YSLEER.

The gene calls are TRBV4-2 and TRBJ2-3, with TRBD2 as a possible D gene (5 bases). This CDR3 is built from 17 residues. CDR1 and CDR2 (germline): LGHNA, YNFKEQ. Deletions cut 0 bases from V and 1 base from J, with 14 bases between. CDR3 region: CASSQEPSAGGTDTQYF. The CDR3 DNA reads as TGTGCCAGCAGCCAAGAACCCTCCGCGGGTGGCACAGATACGCAGTATTTT.

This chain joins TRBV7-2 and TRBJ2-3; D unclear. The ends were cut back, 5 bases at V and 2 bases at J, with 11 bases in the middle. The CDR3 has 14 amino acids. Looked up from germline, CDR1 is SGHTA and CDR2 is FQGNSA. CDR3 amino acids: CASSRRFSTDTQYF. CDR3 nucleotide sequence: TGTGCCAGCAGCCGAAGGTTCTCCACAGATACGCAGTATTTT.

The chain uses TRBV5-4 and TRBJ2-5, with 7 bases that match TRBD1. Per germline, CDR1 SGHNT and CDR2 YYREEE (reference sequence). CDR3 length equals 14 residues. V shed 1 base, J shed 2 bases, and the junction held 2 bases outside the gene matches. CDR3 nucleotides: TGTGCCAGCAGCTTGTTGACAGGGCAAGAGACCCAGTACTTC. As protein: CASSLLTGQETQYF.

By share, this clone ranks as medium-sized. The CDR3 DNA is TGTGCCATAATGGGCTTCTCTGGAAACACCATATATTTT. Amino acid sequence: CAIMGFSGNTIYF. The chain couples TRBV10-3 to TRBJ1-3; D unclear. This CDR3 comprises 13 residues. V lost 9 bases and J 0 bases, leaving 9 bases between the germline ends. CDR1 ENHRY and CDR2 SYGVKD come from the germline V gene.

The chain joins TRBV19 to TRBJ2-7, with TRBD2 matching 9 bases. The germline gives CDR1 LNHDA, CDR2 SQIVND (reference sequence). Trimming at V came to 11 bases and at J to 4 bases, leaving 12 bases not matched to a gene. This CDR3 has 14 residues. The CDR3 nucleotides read TGTGCCCCTAGCGGGCGGGAGGGCGGTTACGAGCAGTACTTC. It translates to CAPSGREGGYEQYF.

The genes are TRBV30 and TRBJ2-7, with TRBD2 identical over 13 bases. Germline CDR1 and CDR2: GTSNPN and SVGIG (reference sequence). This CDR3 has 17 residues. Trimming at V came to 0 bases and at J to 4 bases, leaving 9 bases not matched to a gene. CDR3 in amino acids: CAWSVPGLAGVGYEQYF. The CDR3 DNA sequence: TGTGCCTGGAGTGTACCAGGACTAGCGGGAGTGGGTTACGAGCAGTACTTC.